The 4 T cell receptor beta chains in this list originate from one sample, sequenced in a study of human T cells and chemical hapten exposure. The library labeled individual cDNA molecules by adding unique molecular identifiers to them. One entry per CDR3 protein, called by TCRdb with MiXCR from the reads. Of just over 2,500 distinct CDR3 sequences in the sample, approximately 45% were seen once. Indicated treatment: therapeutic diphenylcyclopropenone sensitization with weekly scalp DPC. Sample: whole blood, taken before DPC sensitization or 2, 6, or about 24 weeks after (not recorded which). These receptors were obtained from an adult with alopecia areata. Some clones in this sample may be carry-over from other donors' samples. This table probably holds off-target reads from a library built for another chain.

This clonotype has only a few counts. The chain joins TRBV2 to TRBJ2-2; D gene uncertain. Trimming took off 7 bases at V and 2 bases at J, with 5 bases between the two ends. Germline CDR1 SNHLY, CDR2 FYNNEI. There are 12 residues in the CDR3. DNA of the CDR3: TGTGCCAGCAAGGAAAACACCGGGGAGCTGTTTTTT. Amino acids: CASKENTGELFF. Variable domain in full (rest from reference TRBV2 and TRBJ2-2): EPEVTQTPSHQVTQMGQEVILRCVPISNHLYFYWYRQILGQKVEFLVSFYNNEISEKSEIFDDQFSVERPDGSNFTLKIRSTKLEDSAMYFCASKENTGELFFGEGSRLTVL.

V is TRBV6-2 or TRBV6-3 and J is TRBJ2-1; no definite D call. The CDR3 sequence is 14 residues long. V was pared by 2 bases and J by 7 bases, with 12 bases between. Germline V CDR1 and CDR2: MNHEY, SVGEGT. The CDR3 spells CASSYTRVWNEQFF. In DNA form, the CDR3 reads TGTGCCAGCAGTTACACACGGGTCTGGAATGAGCAGTTCTTC.

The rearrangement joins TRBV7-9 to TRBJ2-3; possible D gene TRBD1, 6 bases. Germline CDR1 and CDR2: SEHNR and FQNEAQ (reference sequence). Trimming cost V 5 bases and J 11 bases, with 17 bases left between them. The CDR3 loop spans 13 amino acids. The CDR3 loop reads CASSPLGKDRQYF. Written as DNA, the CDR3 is TGTGCCAGCAGCCCGCTGGGGAAGGACAGGCAGTATTTT.

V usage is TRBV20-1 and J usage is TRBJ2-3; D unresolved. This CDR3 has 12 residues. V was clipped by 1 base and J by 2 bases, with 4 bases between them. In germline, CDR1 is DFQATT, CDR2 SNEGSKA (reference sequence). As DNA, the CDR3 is TGCAGTGCTAGAGGGCCCACAGATACGCAGTATTTT. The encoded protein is CSARGPTDTQYF.